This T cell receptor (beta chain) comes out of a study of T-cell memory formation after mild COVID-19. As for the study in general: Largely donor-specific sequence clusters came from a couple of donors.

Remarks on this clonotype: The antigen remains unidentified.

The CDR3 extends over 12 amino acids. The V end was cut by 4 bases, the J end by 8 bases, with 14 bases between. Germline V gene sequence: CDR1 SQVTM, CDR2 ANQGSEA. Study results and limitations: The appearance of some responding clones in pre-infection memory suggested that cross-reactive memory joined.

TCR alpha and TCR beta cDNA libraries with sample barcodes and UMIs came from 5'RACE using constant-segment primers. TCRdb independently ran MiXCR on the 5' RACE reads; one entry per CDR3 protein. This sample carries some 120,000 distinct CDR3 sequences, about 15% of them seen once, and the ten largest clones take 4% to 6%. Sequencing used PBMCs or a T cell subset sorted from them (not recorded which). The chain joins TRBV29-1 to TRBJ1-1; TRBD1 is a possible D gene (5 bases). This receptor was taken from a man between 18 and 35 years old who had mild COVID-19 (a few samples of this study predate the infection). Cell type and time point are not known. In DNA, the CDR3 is TGCAGCGTTGGGGACCAGGGATCGGAAGCTTTCTTT. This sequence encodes CSVGDQGSEAFF.